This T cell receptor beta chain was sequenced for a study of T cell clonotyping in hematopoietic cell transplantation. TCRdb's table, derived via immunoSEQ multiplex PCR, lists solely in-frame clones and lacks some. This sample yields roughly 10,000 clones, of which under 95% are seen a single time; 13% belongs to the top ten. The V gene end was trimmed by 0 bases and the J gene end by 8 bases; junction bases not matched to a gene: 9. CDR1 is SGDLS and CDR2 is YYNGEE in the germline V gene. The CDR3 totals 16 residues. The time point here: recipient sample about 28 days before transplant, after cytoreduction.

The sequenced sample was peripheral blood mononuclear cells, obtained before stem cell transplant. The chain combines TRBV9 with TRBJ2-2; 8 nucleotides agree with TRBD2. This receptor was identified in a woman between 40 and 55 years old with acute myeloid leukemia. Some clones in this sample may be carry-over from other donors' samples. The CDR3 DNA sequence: TGTGCCAGCAGCGTAGCTACCCTAGCGGGTGCTGGGGAGCTGTTTTTT. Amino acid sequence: CASSVATLAGAGELFF.